Included here is one TCR beta chain sequence, with context. What it binds is unknown. Sequencing was performed with immunoSEQ multiplex PCR; in TCRdb, only in-frame clones are kept and a portion is missing. The data contain under 150,000 clones, about 89% of them singletons. This entry belongs to a study of T cell responses to AZD1222 COVID-19 vaccine. Overall study results and limits: Repertoire sampling occurred only after the peak T cell response. CD4 TCRs associated with vaccination spanned spike, dominating at 160-218 and 743-854.

The germline CDR1 and CDR2 sequences are SGDLS and YYNGEE. The CDR3 has 15 residues. V shed 4 bases and J shed 6 bases, with 14 bases lying between them. This clonotype was sampled from an adult in good health. V and J are TRBV9 and TRBJ1-6, with D unclear. The sequenced sample was peripheral blood, obtained on day 0 of AZD1222 vaccination. CDR3 coding DNA: TGTGCCAGCAGCCCCACCGGGTATGGTAATTCACCCCTCCACTTT. Its protein product is CASSPTGYGNSPLHF.